This entry lists 28 T cell receptor beta chains sequenced from one sample in a study of cytomegalovirus exposure and HLA in healthy donors. Data came from immunoSEQ multiplex PCR; TCRdb stores just in-frame clones and leaves some out. The sample shows 300,000 to 450,000 clones, more than 80% of them seen only once. Sequenced sample: PBMCs. The receptors come from a woman in her late teens or twenties in good health and CMV-seronegative.

J is TRBJ2-7 and V is TRBV29-1; 11 bases fit TRBD2. The CDR3 totals 14 residues. The germline V gene encodes CDR1 SQVTM and CDR2 ANQGSEA. The V segment lost 6 bases and the J segment 6 bases; nucleotides outside the gene matches: 10. The CDR3 loop is CSVDVAGGPGEQYF. The CDR3 region has the DNA TGCAGCGTGGACGTAGCGGGGGGGCCAGGCGAGCAGTACTTC.

The chain recombines TRBV4-1 with TRBJ1-1, with D tentatively TRBD1 (6 bases). Germline CDR1 is MGHRA and CDR2 is YSYEKL. The CDR3 contains 15 residues. Trimming stripped 1 base from V and 1 base from J, with 10 bases between. In DNA, the CDR3 is TGCGCCAGCAGCCAAGCGGGACAACCGAACACTGAAGCTTTCTTT. Amino acids: CASSQAGQPNTEAFF.

The chain employs TRBV5-1 and TRBJ2-7, with TRBD1 identical over 7 bases. J lost 11 bases, V lost 2 bases, and 4 bases had no gene match. The CDR3 runs to 11 residues. Germline CDR1 and CDR2: SGHRS and YFSETQ. CDR3 bases: TGCGCCAGCAGCTTCGACAGGGAAGAGTACTTC. This gives the protein CASSFDREEYF.

The chain carries TRBV2 and TRBJ2-3; 7 bases are shared with TRBD1. The CDR3 is 14 amino acids. The trim removed 5 bases at V and 3 bases at J, leaving 5 bases unmatched. Germline loops: CDR1 SNHLY, CDR2 FYNNEI. The CDR3 sequence: CASSRDSGTDTQYF. As DNA, the CDR3 is TGTGCCAGCAGTCGGGACAGTGGGACAGATACGCAGTATTTT.

This chain connects TRBV6-1 to TRBJ2-3; no definite D call. The V end lost 8 bases, the J end lost 3 bases, and 12 bases lay between the germline ends. The germline gives CDR1 MNHNS, CDR2 SASEGT. This CDR3 has 13 residues. Here the CDR3 reads CASGWAETDTQYF. CDR3 nucleotides: TGTGCCAGCGGGTGGGCAGAGACAGATACGCAGTATTTT.

V and J are TRBV10-1 and TRBJ2-1, with 7 bases matching TRBD1. There are 16 residues in the CDR3. The V gene's germline CDR1 is WNHNN and CDR2 SYGVQD (reference sequence). V shed 6 bases, J shed 4 bases, and the junction held 12 bases outside the gene matches. CDR3 in DNA: TGCGCCAGCAGCCCCAGGACAGGAGCAAGGTACAATGAGCAGTTCTTC. Protein: CASSPRTGARYNEQFF.

V and J are TRBV10-1 and TRBJ2-1, with 9 bases matching TRBD1. The V and J ends lost 5 bases and 9 bases, in that order; junction bases with no gene match: 11. The CDR3 length is 15 residues. Germline V gene data show CDR1 as WNHNN and CDR2 as SYGVQD (reference sequence). CDR3 in DNA: TGCGCCAGCAGTCAATCACAGGGGGCGATCGGTGAGCAGTTCTTC. This gives the protein CASSQSQGAIGEQFF.

The CDR3 DNA reads TGTGCCAGCAGTTTACGAACAGGCGCTAACTATGGCTACACCTTC. Protein product: CASSLRTGANYGYTF. The gene calls are TRBV27 and TRBJ1-2; possible D gene TRBD1, 5 bases. The CDR3 contains 15 residues. CDR1 is MNHEY, CDR2 SMNVEV, per germline (reference sequence). The V and J ends lost 2 bases and 0 bases respectively, with 10 bases between them.

V is TRBV15 and J is TRBJ1-5, with D possibly matching TRBD1 (5 bases). V was pared by 3 bases and J by 2 bases, with 23 bases between. The CDR3 runs 19 residues. CDR1 and CDR2 from the germline V gene are LNHNV and YYDKDF (reference sequence). Here the CDR3 reads CATSSNYGTPRSGNQPQHF. CDR3 bases: TGTGCCACCAGCAGCAACTACGGGACTCCCCGAAGCGGCAATCAGCCCCAGCATTTT.

V gene TRBV6-1 combines with J gene TRBJ2-1; TRBD1 is a possible D gene (5 bases). The CDR3 is 14 amino acids. CDR1 is MNHNS and CDR2 is SASEGT in the germline V gene. The V end was cut by 4 bases, the J end by 5 bases, with 12 bases between. CDR3 protein: CASSVQGRHNEQFF. CDR3 coding DNA: TGTGCCAGCAGTGTTCAGGGCCGGCACAATGAGCAGTTCTTC.

The chain couples TRBV5-8 to TRBJ2-7, with TRBD1 matching over 7 bases. Per germline, CDR1 SGHTS and CDR2 YDEGEE. This CDR3 is built from 14 residues. With V trimmed by 4 bases and J by 3 bases, 7 bases remained unmatched. CDR3 nucleotides: TGTGCCAGCAGCCTGAGGGACAGAAACTACGAGCAGTACTTC. This gives the protein CASSLRDRNYEQYF.

The chain recombines TRBV7-9 with TRBJ2-2, with 9 bases aligning to TRBD2. There are 18 residues in the CDR3. Germline V gene lookup returns CDR1 SEHNR and CDR2 FQNEAQ (reference sequence). After removal of 2 bases from V and 1 base from J, the junction contained 8 bases not matched to a gene. CDR3 amino acids: CASSLSLFSGGNTGELFF. The CDR3 bases are TGTGCCAGCAGCTTAAGTCTGTTTAGCGGGGGGAACACCGGGGAGCTGTTTTTT.

This clone was seen only once. The gene calls are TRBV20-1 and TRBJ2-1; D gene uncertain. V gave up 6 bases and J gave up 10 bases, with 10 bases separating them. The CDR3 length is 10 residues. Per germline, CDR1 DFQATT and CDR2 SNEGSKA (reference sequence). The CDR3 region has the DNA TGCAGTGCCCCCCTAGAAGAGCAGTTCTTC. It encodes CSAPLEEQFF.

The gene calls are TRBV6-6 and TRBJ2-2; TRBD1 is a possible D gene (5 bases). This CDR3 has 15 amino acids. Trimming took 5 bases from V and 5 from J, leaving 15 bases between them. The germline V gene encodes CDR1 MNHNY and CDR2 SVGAGI (reference sequence). For the CDR3, the DNA is TGTGCCAGCAGTCCTGAGGTGGGGCTGACCGGGGAGCTGTTTTTT. It is translated as CASSPEVGLTGELFF.

The chain uses TRBV7-2 and TRBJ2-1, with D perhaps TRBD2 (6 bases). The germline gives CDR1 SGHTA, CDR2 FQGNSA. The CDR3 extends over 15 amino acids. Trimming left V 7 bases short and J 0 bases short, with 13 bases between. The CDR3 nucleotides read TGTGCCAGCAAAGGCGGCGGGACCTCCTACAATGAGCAGTTCTTC. Translation: CASKGGGTSYNEQFF.

CDR3 sequence reads: CASTLGQGSYEQYF. The CDR3 DNA follows: TGTGCCAGCACCCTGGGACAGGGCTCCTACGAGCAGTACTTC. This chain uses TRBV6-6 with TRBJ2-7; TRBD1 matches at 9 bases. The CDR3 loop spans 14 amino acids. Germline trimming cut 7 bases from V and 0 bases from J; bases unmatched to any gene: 4. Germline CDR1 MNHNY, CDR2 SVGAGI (reference sequence).

The chain couples TRBV2 to TRBJ2-7; D gene unclear. V lost 6 bases, J lost 2 bases, and 11 bases lay in between. This CDR3 contains 13 residues. Germline CDR1 SNHLY, CDR2 FYNNEI. The DNA for the CDR3 is TGTGCCAGCAGGGCTAGTTGGACCTACGAGCAGTACTTC. Its protein is CASRASWTYEQYF.

This sequence joins TRBV27 and TRBJ1-5; a weak D match, TRBD1 (6 bases). Germline lookup yields CDR1 MNHEY and CDR2 SMNVEV (reference sequence). Deletions cut 6 bases from V and 2 bases from J, with 14 bases between. The CDR3 extends over 15 amino acids. CDR3 in amino acids: CASSHRDLGNQPQHF. CDR3 DNA: TGTGCCAGCAGCCACAGGGACCTTGGCAATCAGCCCCAGCATTTT.

The rearrangement links TRBV4-1 to TRBJ1-1; a weak D match, TRBD1 (5 bases). V lost 4 bases and J lost 1, with 13 bases in between. From germline, CDR1 is MGHRA and CDR2 YSYEKL. The CDR3 covers 15 residues. The CDR3 sequence: CASSRRQQKNTEAFF. The CDR3 coding sequence is TGCGCCAGCAGCCGGCGACAGCAAAAGAACACTGAAGCTTTCTTT.

The chain couples TRBV27 to TRBJ1-2; 10 bases fit TRBD1. The CDR3 consists of 18 residues. V gave up 7 bases and J gave up 4 bases; unmatched junction bases: 18. CDR1 MNHEY and CDR2 SMNVEV come from the germline V gene (reference sequence). The CDR3 is CASTPRMRQGAIGYGYTF. CDR3 sequence (DNA): TGTGCCAGCACCCCCAGAATGCGACAGGGGGCCATTGGCTATGGCTACACCTTC.

Only one count was recorded for this clone. The chain combines TRBV13 with TRBJ2-7; TRBD1 might be the D (5 bases). This CDR3 is built from 16 residues. CDR1 and CDR2 from the germline V gene are PRHDT and FYEKMQ (reference sequence). V shed 4 bases and J shed 0 bases, with 16 bases lying between them. CDR3 nucleotides: TGTGCCAGCAGCTCCAGACTTGGGGCGATCTCCTACGAGCAGTACTTC. Translated, it gives CASSSRLGAISYEQYF.

The chain uses TRBV5-4 and TRBJ2-3, with 9 bases that match TRBD1. The germline CDR1 and CDR2 sequences are SGHNT and YYREEE (reference sequence). Trimming removed 3 bases from V and 1 base from J; junction bases left unmatched: 3. The CDR3 runs 15 residues. CDR3 in DNA: TGTGCCAGCAGCTCCACAGGGGGCGGCACAGATACGCAGTATTTT. Translating it yields CASSSTGGGTDTQYF.

V and J are TRBV5-1 and TRBJ2-7, with D perhaps TRBD1 (6 bases). CDR3 length: 15 amino acids. CDR1 and CDR2 (germline): SGHRS, YFSETQ. The V end was cut by 0 bases, the J end by 4 bases, with 14 bases between. CDR3 residues: CASSLGTQGWYEQYF. CDR3 in DNA: TGCGCCAGCAGCTTGGGAACACAGGGTTGGTACGAGCAGTACTTC.

V is TRBV14 and J is TRBJ1-1, with no clear D. Trimming shortened V by 0 bases and J by 0 bases, and 5 bases separated the two germline ends. Germline CDR1 and CDR2: SGHDN and FVKESK. The CDR3 runs 14 residues. The CDR3 coding sequence is TGTGCCAGCAGCCAAGACAGGTTGAACACTGAAGCTTTCTTT. Translation gives CASSQDRLNTEAFF.

The genes are TRBV18 and TRBJ2-5; D gene unclear. Trimming removed 3 bases from V and 1 base from J, with 6 bases in between. The germline CDR1 and CDR2 sequences are KGHSH and LQKENI. The CDR3 is 13 amino acids. The CDR3 nucleotides read TGTGCCAGCTCACCTAACAGCCAAGAGACCCAGTACTTC. Encoded protein: CASSPNSQETQYF.

In its sample, this clone was seen once. V gene TRBV28 combines with J gene TRBJ2-1; D gene unclear. CDR1 MDHEN and CDR2 SYDVKM come from the germline V gene. Trimming left V 3 bases short and J 4 bases short, with 7 bases between. The CDR3 totals 13 residues. The CDR3 loop is CASSLVGYNEQFF. The CDR3 DNA is TGTGCCAGCAGTTTGGTCGGGTACAATGAGCAGTTCTTC.

The chain carries TRBV19 and TRBJ2-7; TRBD1 agrees at 7 bases. V was pared by 3 bases and J by 5 bases, with 4 bases of the junction left unmatched. The germline V gene has CDR1 LNHDA and CDR2 SQIVND (reference sequence). The CDR3 contains 13 residues. CDR3 DNA: TGTGCCAGTAGTATTCAGGGGGTCCACGAGCAGTACTTC. It codes for CASSIQGVHEQYF.

The rearrangement joins TRBV27 to TRBJ2-7; 10 bases line up with TRBD2. The CDR3 covers 14 residues. CDR1 MNHEY and CDR2 SMNVEV come from the germline V gene (reference sequence). J gave up 2 bases and V 6 bases, and 4 bases lay outside the gene matches. CDR3 amino acids: CASRLAGGTYEQYF. In DNA form, the CDR3 reads TGTGCCAGCAGGTTAGCGGGAGGAACCTACGAGCAGTACTTC.